This TCR beta chain was recovered during a study of CD8+ T cells in alopecia areata. Study observations and caveats: Unlike in mice, where it was clearer, TCR sharing across patients was less clear, possibly HLA-related.

The CDR3 contains 15 residues. V lost 1 base and J lost 0, with 9 bases in between. Germline V gives CDR1 SGHDN, CDR2 FVKESK. As to treatment: oral pan-JAK inhibitor, 5-10 mg twice daily. Extraction of RNA preceded its reverse transcription into cDNA, which served as the sequencing template. TCRdb's table, derived via immunoSEQ multiplex PCR, lists solely in-frame clones and lacks some. The profile shows just under 65,000 clones, under 60% of them singletons. Turning to this clone: Its cognate antigen is unknown.

The sequence derives from a human donor with alopecia areata. Sequencing was performed on CD8+ T cells sorted from blood, taken between weeks 36 and 40, from a patient treated with tofacitinib. This rearrangement joins TRBV14 to TRBJ1-2; D is uncertain. The CDR3 DNA sequence: TGTGCCAGCAGCCAAGGGAACTGGGCTAACTATGGCTACACCTTC. This sequence encodes CASSQGNWANYGYTF.